This T cell receptor (beta chain) was sequenced in a study of response to subunit inactivated influenza vaccine. Study observations and caveats: It was suggested by the authors that few new T cells are recruited by each seasonal influenza vaccination.

As to this clonotype: The antigen is undetermined.

MiXCR was run by TCRdb on the RT-PCR reads, yielding one entry per CDR3 protein. The sample includes some 300,000 distinct CDR3 sequences, about 20% of them seen just once. Deletions cut 1 base from V and 4 bases from J, with 11 bases between. CDR3 size: 14 residues. Per the germline V gene, CDR1 is SGHRS and CDR2 is YFSETQ. The sample was PBMCs from blood, taken less than 22 months after vaccination. The rearrangement links TRBV5-1 to TRBJ1-2, with a weak D call TRBD1 (6 bases). The sequence was collected from a man between 50 and 75 years old who received an inactivated influenza vaccine. The DNA of the CDR3 is TGCGCCAGCAGCTTGACAGGGCCTTTCTATGGCTACACCTTC. Translated, it gives CASSLTGPFYGYTF. Complete variable domain (other parts from reference TRBV5-1 and TRBJ1-2): KAGVTQTPRYLIKTRGQQVTLSCSPISGHRSVSWYQQTPGQGLQFLFEYFSETQRNKGNFPGRFSGRQFSNSRSEMNVSTLELGDSALYLCASSLTGPFYGYTFGSGTRLTVV.